This T cell receptor (beta chain) was captured by sequencing in a study of OX40 agonist ivuxolimab in advanced cancers. Study conclusions and caveats: Antigen targets of the expanded peripheral T cells went undetermined. Normalized expansion of T-cell clones was also low for some nonresponders. Clonal expansion by week 6 occurred in CD4+ and CD8+ blood T cells (at 0.1 to 3.0 mg/kg).

Germline CDR1 reads SGHRS; CDR2 reads YFSETQ. CDR3 length: 14 amino acids. V was shortened by 4 bases and J by 10 bases, with 18 bases between the two germline ends. A note on this clone: Its matching antigen is unknown.

TCRdb's table, derived via immunoSEQ multiplex PCR, lists solely in-frame clones and lacks some. In the table there are about 40,000 clones, approximately 90% of which are singletons. The chain joins TRBV5-1 to TRBJ2-1, with D tentatively TRBD2 (6 bases). This clonotype was obtained from an adult with an advanced solid tumor such as melanoma, head and neck, liver or kidney cancer. Sequenced material: CD4+ or CD8+ T cells sorted from blood, taken in a trial of the OX40 agonist ivuxolimab. CDR3 coding DNA: TGCGCCAGCAGCGCCCGGGACTGGCAGAAAGAGCAGTTCTTC. It encodes CASSARDWQKEQFF.